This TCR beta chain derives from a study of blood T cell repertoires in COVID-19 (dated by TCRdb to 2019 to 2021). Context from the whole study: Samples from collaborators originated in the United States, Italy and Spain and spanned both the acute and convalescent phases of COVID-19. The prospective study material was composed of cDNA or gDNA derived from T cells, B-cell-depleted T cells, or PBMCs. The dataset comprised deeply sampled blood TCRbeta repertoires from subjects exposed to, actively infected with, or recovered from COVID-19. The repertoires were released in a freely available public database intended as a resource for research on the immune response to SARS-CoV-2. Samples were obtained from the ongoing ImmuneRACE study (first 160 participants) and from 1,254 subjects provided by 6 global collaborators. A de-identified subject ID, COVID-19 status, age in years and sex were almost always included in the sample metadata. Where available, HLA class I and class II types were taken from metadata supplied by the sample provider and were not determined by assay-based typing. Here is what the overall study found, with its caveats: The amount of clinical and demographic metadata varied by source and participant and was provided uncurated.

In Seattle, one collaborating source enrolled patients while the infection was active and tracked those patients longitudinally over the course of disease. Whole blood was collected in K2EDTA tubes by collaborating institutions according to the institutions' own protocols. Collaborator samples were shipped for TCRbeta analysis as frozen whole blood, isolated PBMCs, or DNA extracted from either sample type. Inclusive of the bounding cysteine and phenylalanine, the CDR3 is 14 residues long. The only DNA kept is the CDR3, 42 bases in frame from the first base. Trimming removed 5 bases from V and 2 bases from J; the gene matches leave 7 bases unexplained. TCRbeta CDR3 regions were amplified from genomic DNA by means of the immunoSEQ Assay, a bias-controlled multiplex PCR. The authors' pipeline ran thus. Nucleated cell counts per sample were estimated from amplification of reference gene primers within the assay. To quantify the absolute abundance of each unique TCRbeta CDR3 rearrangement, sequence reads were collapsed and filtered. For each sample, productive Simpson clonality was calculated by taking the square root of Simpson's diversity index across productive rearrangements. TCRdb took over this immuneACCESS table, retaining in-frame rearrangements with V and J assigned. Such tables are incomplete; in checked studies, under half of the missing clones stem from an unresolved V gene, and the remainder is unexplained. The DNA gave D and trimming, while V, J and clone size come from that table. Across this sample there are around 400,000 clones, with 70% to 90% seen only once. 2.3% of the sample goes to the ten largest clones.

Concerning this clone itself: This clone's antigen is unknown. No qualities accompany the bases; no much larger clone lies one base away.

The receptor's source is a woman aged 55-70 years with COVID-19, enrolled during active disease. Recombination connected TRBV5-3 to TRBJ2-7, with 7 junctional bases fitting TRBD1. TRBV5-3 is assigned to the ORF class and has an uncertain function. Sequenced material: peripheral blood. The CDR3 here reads CARSPGTEPYEQYF. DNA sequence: TGTGCCAGAAGTCCCGGGACAGAGCCCTACGAGCAGTACTTC.